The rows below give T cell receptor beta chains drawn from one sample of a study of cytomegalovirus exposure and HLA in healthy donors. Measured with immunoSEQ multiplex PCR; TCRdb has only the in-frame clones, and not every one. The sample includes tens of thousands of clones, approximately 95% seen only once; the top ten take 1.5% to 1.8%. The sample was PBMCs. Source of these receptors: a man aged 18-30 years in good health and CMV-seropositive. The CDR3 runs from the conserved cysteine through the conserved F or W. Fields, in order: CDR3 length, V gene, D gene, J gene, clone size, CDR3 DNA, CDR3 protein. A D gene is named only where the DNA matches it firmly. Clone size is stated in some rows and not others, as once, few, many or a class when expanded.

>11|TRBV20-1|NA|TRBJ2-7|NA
TGCAGTGCTAGCCAACACTACGAGCAGTACTTC
CSASQHYEQYF
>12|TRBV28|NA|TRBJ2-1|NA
TGTGCCAGCAGTTTAGAGGGGAGGCGACCCTTCTTC
CASSLEGRRPFF
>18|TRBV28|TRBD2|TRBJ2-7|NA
TGTGCCAGCAGTTCCCCCGGGACTAGCGGGGAACACTCCTACGAGCAGTACTTC
CASSSPGTSGEHSYEQYF
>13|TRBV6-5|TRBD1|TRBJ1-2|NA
TGTGCCAGCAGCACAACAGGGGCTAATGGCTACACCTTC
CASSTTGANGYTF
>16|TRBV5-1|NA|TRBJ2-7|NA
TGCGCCAGCAGCTTGGCGGGACACAGGGATTCCGACGAGCAGTACTTC
CASSLAGHRDSDEQYF
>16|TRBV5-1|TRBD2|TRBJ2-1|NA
TGCGCCAGCAGCCGAAAGGGACTAGCGGATTACAATGAGCAGTTCTTC
CASSRKGLADYNEQFF
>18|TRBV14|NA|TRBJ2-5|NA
TGTGCCAGCAGCCAAGATCTGGACCGGACAGTCTCCCGGGAGACCCAGTACTTC
CASSQDLDRTVSRETQYF
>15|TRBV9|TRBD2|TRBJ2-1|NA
TGTGCCAGCAGCGTAGATAGCGGGCCTTACAATGAGCAGTTCTTC
CASSVDSGPYNEQFF
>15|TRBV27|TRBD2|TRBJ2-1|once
TGTGCCAGCAGTTTATATAGCGGGGAATACAATGAGCAGTTCTTC
CASSLYSGEYNEQFF
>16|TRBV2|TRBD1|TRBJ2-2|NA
TGTGCCAGCAGTGCTCTGACAGGGGCGAACACCGGGGAGCTGTTTTTT
CASSALTGANTGELFF